This T cell receptor beta chain originates from a study of CD8 T cells in Susac syndrome. After extraction with the RNeasy kit, roughly 0.5 to 1 ug of the RNA was reverse transcribed using random hexamers. Amplification of TCR beta CDR3 spanned 54 Vbeta and 13 Jbeta via immunoSEQ multiplex PCR. Each CDR3 protein is one row after TCRdb ran MiXCR on the immunoSEQ multiplex PCR reads. The repertoire holds 120,000 to 150,000 distinct CDR3 sequences, roughly 94% seen once, with 0.25% to 0.3% in the top ten. As controls, healthy donors matched for age and sex were used. TEMRA cells were enriched by FACS, and CD4+ and CD8+ T cells were negatively isolated. The sample was CD8+ T cells from PBMCs. The sequence was obtained from a human donor in good health.

CDR3 bases: TGTGCCAGCAGCTTCTTCCGGTCAGGGAGACCAGATACGCAGTATTTT. Translated, it gives CASSFFRSGRPDTQYF. V usage is TRBV7-7 and J usage is TRBJ2-3; D tentatively fits TRBD1 or TRBD2 (5 bases each). V lost 3 bases and J 4 bases, leaving 17 bases between the germline ends. Germline CDR1 reads SSHAT; CDR2 reads FNYEAQ (reference sequence). The CDR3 runs 16 residues.